This T cell receptor (beta chain) comes out of a study of blood T cells in healthy people across ages. The second PCR ran about 6 to 12 cycles with a sample-barcoded 5' primer and J-beta primers. TCRdb re-called the 5' RACE reads with MiXCR, one entry per CDR3 protein. The sample holds about 1.5 million distinct CDR3 sequences, 35% to 45% seen once. This clonotype is a singleton in its sample. Germline CDR1 SGHRS, CDR2 YFSETQ. The CDR3 covers 14 residues. The V end was cut by 0 bases, the J end by 7 bases, with 13 bases between. This receptor was taken from a woman between 18 and 30 years old in good health. Input material: blood. The chain uses TRBV5-1 and TRBJ1-1, with D possibly TRBD1 on 5 matching bases. The CDR3 sequence is CASSLETAEIEAFF. The CDR3 nucleotides are TGCGCCAGCAGCTTGGAGACAGCTGAGATTGAAGCTTTCTTT.